This T cell receptor (beta chain) was profiled in a study of CD8+ T cells in alopecia areata. Extraction and reverse transcription of RNA yielded cDNA as the sequencing template. The method was immunoSEQ multiplex PCR; TCRdb's version includes in-frame clones alone and lacks a portion of them. Among about 69,000 clones listed, approximately 58% were seen once. The V end was cut by 0 bases, the J end by 7 bases, with 12 bases between. This CDR3 is 14 amino acids long. Germline V lookup: CDR1 GTSNPN, CDR2 SVGIG (reference sequence). Sequences were derived from CD8+ T cells sorted from blood, sampled at week 0. The clonotype comes from a human donor with alopecia areata. The chain is built from TRBV30 and TRBJ2-2; possible D gene TRBD2, 6 bases. In nucleotides, the CDR3 is TGTGCCTGGAGTGTAGCGGGCGTGGGCGGGGAGCTGTTTTTT. It yields the protein CAWSVAGVGGELFF.